One sample yielded the 4 T cell receptor beta chains listed below, sequenced in a study of shared clonotypes between healthy human individuals. Assay used: immunoSEQ multiplex PCR; TCRdb lists only in-frame clones, some missing. The table records approximately 2.5 million clones, approximately 94% of them present only once. Input material: naive CD4+ T cells sorted from blood. Subset here: CD45RA+ positively selected. These receptors came from a young man in good health.

V and J are TRBV9 and TRBJ1-6; 9 bases agree with TRBD1. Germline assignment: CDR1 SGDLS and CDR2 YYNGEE. The J segment lost 12 bases and the V segment lost 4 bases, leaving 8 bases of the junction unmatched. CDR3 size: 14 residues. DNA of the CDR3: TGTGCCAGCAGCCCGGGACAGGGTAAGGTACCCCTCCACTTT. Translated, it gives CASSPGQGKVPLHF. Filled out from reference TRBV9 and TRBJ1-6, the complete variable domain reads DSGVTQTPKHLITATGQRVTLRCSPRSGDLSVYWYQQSLDQGLQFLIQYYNGEERAKGNILERFSAQQFPDLHSELNLSSLELGDSALYFCASSPGQGKVPLHFGNGTRLTVT.

This chain connects TRBV29-1 to TRBJ2-3; 9 bases match TRBD1. The V gene's germline CDR1 is SQVTM and CDR2 ANQGSEA. The CDR3 extends over 17 amino acids. The trim removed 5 bases at V and 5 bases at J, leaving 17 bases unmatched. CDR3 loop: CSVSPRLRTGERDTQYF. The CDR3 nucleotides read TGCAGCGTTTCTCCCCGACTCCGGACAGGGGAACGAGATACGCAGTATTTT.

The rearrangement links TRBV18 to TRBJ2-5; 8 bases map to TRBD2. This CDR3 spans 17 amino acids. V was pared by 1 base and J by 2 bases, with 9 bases of the junction left unmatched. Germline V gene lookup returns CDR1 KGHSH and CDR2 LQKENI. This CDR3 reads CASSPLQSGRGQETQYF. The CDR3 bases are TGTGCCAGCTCACCACTTCAAAGCGGGAGAGGGCAAGAGACCCAGTACTTC.

The chain joins TRBV28 to TRBJ2-7; the match to TRBD2 covers 15 bases. J gave up 6 bases and V 5 bases, and 11 bases lay outside the gene matches. CDR1 and CDR2 (germline): MDHEN, SYDVKM. The length of the CDR3 is 17 residues. CDR3 in DNA: TGTGCCAGCAGTACCCCGGGACTAGCGGGGGGCGCCCCCGAGCAGTACTTC. Protein sequence: CASSTPGLAGGAPEQYF.